One sample yielded the 31 T cell receptor beta chains listed below, sequenced in a study of blood T cell repertoires in COVID-19. Generated by immunoSEQ multiplex PCR, the TCRdb table keeps only in-frame clones and is missing some. This sample carries under 200,000 clones, around 82% of them seen once, and the ten largest clones take approximately 11%. What was sequenced was peripheral blood. The receptors derive from a man between 65 and 80 years old with active or convalescent COVID-19.

The rearrangement joins TRBV5-1 to TRBJ2-5, with 7 bases aligning to TRBD1. V dropped 6 bases and J dropped 2; count of bases not matched to a gene: 10. The V gene's germline CDR1 is SGHRS and CDR2 YFSETQ. This CDR3 contains 15 residues. CDR3 nucleotide sequence: TGCGCCAGCAACGGAAAAGGGACAGATCAAGAGACCCAGTACTTC. This encodes CASNGKGTDQETQYF.

The genes are TRBV4-3 and TRBJ2-5, with 7 bases lining up with TRBD2. CDR3 length: 15 residues. With V trimmed by 0 bases and J by 9 bases, 10 bases remained unmatched. The germline V gene encodes CDR1 LGHNA and CDR2 YSLEER. The CDR3 here is CASSQDGRGRAAQYF. In DNA, the CDR3 is TGCGCCAGCAGCCAAGACGGCCGAGGGAGGGCGGCCCAGTACTTC.

The chain couples TRBV7-3 to TRBJ2-5; D is possibly TRBD2 (5 bases). The germline V and J ends were trimmed by 4 bases and 5 bases, with 14 bases remaining between them. Germline loops: CDR1 SGHTA, CDR2 FQGTGA. This CDR3 is built from 14 residues. In DNA, the CDR3 is TGTGCCAGCAGCTCGGGCCCCCCGGGGGAGACCCAGTACTTC. It yields the protein CASSSGPPGETQYF. The full variable domain, its missing parts supplied by reference TRBV7-3 and TRBJ2-5, is GAGVSQTPSNKVTEKGKYVELRCDPISGHTALYWYRQSLGQGPEFLIYFQGTGAADDSGLPNDRFFAVRPEGSVSTLKIQRTERGDSAVYLCASSSGPPGETQYFGPGTRLLVL.

This clone was counted once. The chain combines TRBV6-2 or TRBV6-3 with TRBJ2-5; maybe TRBD1 (5 bases). The CDR3 is 14 amino acids. Germline V gene data show CDR1 as MNHEY and CDR2 as SVGEGT. Trimming cost V 0 bases and J 5 bases, with 10 bases left between them. The CDR3 DNA reads as TGTGCCAGCAGTTACTCGGCAGGGTACGAGACCCAGTACTTC. This encodes CASSYSAGYETQYF.

The chain carries TRBV5-1 and TRBJ2-1; 9 bases align to TRBD2. The CDR3 covers 16 residues. V gave up 2 bases and J gave up 4 bases; unmatched junction bases: 7. CDR1 is SGHRS and CDR2 is YFSETQ in the germline V gene. The chain's CDR3 is CASSLPPSGEYNEQFF. CDR3 DNA: TGCGCCAGCAGCTTACCCCCTAGCGGGGAATACAATGAGCAGTTCTTC.

The V gene is TRBV5-1, the J gene TRBJ1-2; D is uncertain. This CDR3 contains 15 residues. Looked up from germline, CDR1 is SGHRS and CDR2 is YFSETQ. V gave up 0 bases and J gave up 5 bases, with 14 bases separating them. The CDR3 is CASSLVGSKGYGYTF. CDR3 nucleotides: TGCGCCAGCAGCTTGGTGGGGAGCAAGGGATATGGCTACACCTTC.

The gene calls are TRBV7-2 and TRBJ2-1; 12 nucleotides match TRBD1. After removal of 5 bases from V and 14 bases from J, the junction contained 4 bases not matched to a gene. This CDR3 is 12 amino acids long. In germline, CDR1 is SGHTA, CDR2 FQGNSA. CDR3 amino acids: CASSPGTGGKFF. CDR3 nucleotides: TGTGCCAGCAGCCCGGGGACAGGGGGCAAGTTCTTC.

V and J are TRBV7-8 and TRBJ1-4; D ambiguous. Trimming left V 5 bases short and J 7 bases short, with 17 bases between. The CDR3 has 15 amino acids. The germline V gene encodes CDR1 SGHVS and CDR2 FQNEAQ. CDR3 loop: CASSPYSSGGEKLFF. CDR3 DNA: TGTGCCAGCAGCCCGTACTCATCCGGCGGTGAAAAACTGTTTTTT.

CDR3 bases: TGCGCCAGCAAAGACAACTCCTACGAGCAGTACTTC. It yields the protein CASKDNSYEQYF. The rearrangement joins TRBV10-2 to TRBJ2-7; D uncertain. Germline CDR1 reads WSHSY; CDR2 reads SAAADI. V was clipped by 7 bases and J by 0 bases, with 7 bases between them. This CDR3 region has 12 residues.

The chain recombines TRBV5-1 with TRBJ1-2; D might be TRBD1 (6 bases). The length of the CDR3 is 14 residues. Germline V CDR1 and CDR2: SGHRS, YFSETQ. The V end was cut by 4 bases, the J end by 8 bases, with 18 bases between. The CDR3 loop reads CASSGTGLSSGYTF. CDR3 nucleotides: TGCGCCAGCAGCGGAACAGGGCTCTCTTCAGGCTACACCTTC.

This clone was seen only a few times. The chain has TRBV2 and TRBJ1-1; 7 nucleotides line up with TRBD1. J lost 1 base, V lost 3 bases, and 2 bases had no gene match. The CDR3 sequence is 14 residues long. Looked up from germline, CDR1 is SNHLY and CDR2 is FYNNEI. CDR3 in amino acids: CASSEGQWNTEAFF. In nucleotides, the CDR3 is TGTGCCAGCAGTGAGGGACAGTGGAACACTGAAGCTTTCTTT.

The chain combines TRBV6-6 with TRBJ1-2; D is uncertain. Trimming took 0 bases from V and 6 from J, leaving 17 bases between them. There are 16 residues in the CDR3. Germline-derived CDR1 and CDR2 are MNHNY and SVGAGI (reference sequence). CDR3 in amino acids: CASSYSGKPGGNGYTF. The CDR3 nucleotides are TGTGCCAGCAGTTACTCTGGGAAACCCGGCGGGAATGGCTACACCTTC.

The chain carries TRBV9 and TRBJ1-1; 7 bases match TRBD1. CDR1 is SGDLS, CDR2 YYNGEE, per germline. V was pared by 3 bases and J by 0 bases, with 5 bases of the junction left unmatched. This CDR3 spans 15 amino acids. Here the CDR3 reads CASSDRQGLNTEAFF. The CDR3 DNA is TGTGCCAGCAGCGATCGACAGGGACTGAACACTGAAGCTTTCTTT.

The chain combines TRBV9 with TRBJ1-2; D uncertain. CDR1 SGDLS and CDR2 YYNGEE come from the germline V gene. The CDR3 has 14 residues. Trimming removed 1 base from V and 4 bases from J, with 11 bases in between. The CDR3, as DNA: TGTGCCAGCAGCGTAATGGGCAGCTCCTATGGCTACACCTTC. This encodes CASSVMGSSYGYTF.

To note about this clone: This specimen includes other DNA sequences encoding the same CDR3. This chain uses TRBV6-2 or TRBV6-3 with TRBJ1-3; no clear D gene. Trimming left V 6 bases short and J 2 bases short, with 11 bases between. Per the germline V gene, CDR1 is MNHEY and CDR2 is SVGEGT. The CDR3 contains 14 residues. CDR3 sequence reads: CASSLRRAGNTIYF. The CDR3, as DNA: TGTGCCAGCAGCCTGCGGAGAGCTGGAAACACCATATATTTT.

The rearrangement links TRBV27 to TRBJ1-1, with TRBD1 matching 10 bases. V lost 8 bases, J lost 0 bases, and 12 bases stayed unmatched. Germline V gene data show CDR1 as MNHEY and CDR2 as SMNVEV (reference sequence). The length of the CDR3 is 17 residues. CDR3: CASWVDRGRGMNTEAFF. The CDR3 DNA is TGTGCCAGCTGGGTTGACAGGGGGCGAGGAATGAACACTGAAGCTTTCTTT.

J is TRBJ2-7 and V is TRBV10-1; 9 bases are shared with TRBD1. Per the germline V gene, CDR1 is WNHNN and CDR2 is SYGVQD (reference sequence). V lost 0 bases to trimming and J lost 0 bases; unmatched junction nucleotides: 0. The CDR3 has 15 amino acids. The CDR3 here is CASSESGQGSYEQYF. As DNA, the CDR3 is TGCGCCAGCAGTGAGTCGGGACAGGGCTCCTACGAGCAGTACTTC.

The chain links TRBV5-6 to TRBJ1-5; D gene ambiguous. Germline CDR1 SGHDT, CDR2 YYEEEE. V lost 3 bases and J 5 bases, leaving 9 bases between the germline ends. The CDR3 has 13 amino acids. Written as DNA, the CDR3 is TGTGCCAGCAGCTCCATTCGGGATCAGCCCCAGCATTTT. This codes for CASSSIRDQPQHF.

The V gene is TRBV5-6, the J gene TRBJ1-1; 8 bases match TRBD1. After removal of 3 bases from V and 10 bases from J, the junction contained 14 bases not matched to a gene. Germline V gene data show CDR1 as SGHDT and CDR2 as YYEEEE. The CDR3 sequence is 15 residues long. DNA of the CDR3: TGTGCCAGCAGCTCTGTGCGAGGGGACAGGAGCCCAGCTTTCTTT. It specifies CASSSVRGDRSPAFF.

The rearrangement uses TRBV5-1 and TRBJ2-7; possible D gene TRBD1, 7 bases. In germline, CDR1 is SGHRS, CDR2 YFSETQ. Trimming took off 4 bases at V and 4 bases at J, with 12 bases between the two ends. CDR3 length equals 13 residues. CDR3 amino acids: CASSTRGEYEQYF. CDR3 coding DNA: TGCGCCAGCAGCACCAGGGGGGAGTACGAGCAGTACTTC.

V is TRBV4-3 and J is TRBJ1-2; TRBD1 matches at 9 bases. Per germline, CDR1 LGHNA and CDR2 YSLEER. V was clipped by 0 bases and J by 8 bases; unmatched bases: 7. The length of the CDR3 is 15 residues. The DNA for the CDR3 is TGCGCCAGCAGCCAAGATCGGACAGGGGTTCGGGGCTACACCTTC. This sequence encodes CASSQDRTGVRGYTF.

This rearrangement joins TRBV5-1 to TRBJ2-5; D is possibly TRBD1 (6 bases). The germline V and J ends were trimmed by 0 bases and 4 bases, with 13 bases remaining between them. Germline loops: CDR1 SGHRS, CDR2 YFSETQ. This CDR3 has 15 residues. Here the CDR3 DNA reads TGCGCCAGCAGCTTGGGTCCACAGGGCGGAGAGACCCAGTACTTC. It specifies CASSLGPQGGETQYF.

V is TRBV19 and J is TRBJ1-2, with D tentatively TRBD1 (6 bases). V lost 3 bases, J lost 4 bases, and 15 bases lay in between. CDR3 size: 15 residues. Germline V gene lookup returns CDR1 LNHDA and CDR2 SQIVND (reference sequence). The CDR3 region is CASSITGIRVYGYTF. As DNA, the CDR3 is TGTGCCAGTAGTATTACAGGGATTCGCGTCTATGGCTACACCTTC.

The chain has TRBV18 and TRBJ2-3; possible D gene TRBD2, 7 bases. With 3 bases removed from V and 5 bases from J, the gap between germline ends came to 18 bases. There are 16 residues in the CDR3. Germline V CDR1 and CDR2: KGHSH, LQKENI. CDR3 sequence: CASSPLTGGRRDTQYF. CDR3 nucleotide sequence: TGTGCCAGCTCACCTCTAACCGGGGGGCGTCGAGATACGCAGTATTTT.

The count of this clone is one. This chain links TRBV6-2 or TRBV6-3 with TRBJ1-1; a possible D gene is TRBD1 (5 bases). Germline V CDR1 and CDR2: MNHEY, SVGEGT. V lost 4 bases, J lost 6 bases, and 15 bases lay in between. The CDR3 loop spans 14 amino acids. The CDR3 bases are TGTGCCAGCAGTTTCCACGGGAGGGGAGCTGAAGCTTTCTTT. Translation: CASSFHGRGAEAFF.

The rearrangement links TRBV9 to TRBJ2-2; a possible D gene is TRBD1 (6 bases). Per germline, CDR1 SGDLS and CDR2 YYNGEE. V lost 0 bases, J lost 2 bases, and 11 bases lay in between. CDR3 length equals 16 residues. The CDR3 here is CASSVAQDSNTGELFF. The CDR3 DNA reads TGTGCCAGCAGCGTAGCCCAGGACAGCAACACCGGGGAGCTGTTTTTT.

The V call is TRBV18, the J call TRBJ1-2; D is possibly TRBD1 (6 bases). V was trimmed by 4 bases and J by 7 bases, leaving 13 bases between them. Per the germline V gene, CDR1 is KGHSH and CDR2 is LQKENI. The CDR3 runs 13 residues. The CDR3 region has the DNA TGTGCCAGCTCACATCCCACAGGGTTTGGCTACACCTTC. This gives the protein CASSHPTGFGYTF.

The CDR3 DNA reads TGTGCCAGCACCGGACAGCTCATGAACACTGAAGCTTTCTTT. Translation gives CASTGQLMNTEAFF. This chain connects TRBV6-5 to TRBJ1-1; perhaps TRBD1 as D (6 bases). The length of the CDR3 is 14 residues. Trimming took 7 bases from V and 0 from J, leaving 12 bases between them. Germline CDR1 is MNHEY and CDR2 is SVGAGI.

The chain carries TRBV2 and TRBJ2-2, with D tentatively TRBD1 (5 bases). The germline CDR1 and CDR2 sequences are SNHLY and FYNNEI. V was shortened by 4 bases and J by 2 bases, with 11 bases between the two germline ends. The CDR3 has 15 amino acids. This CDR3 reads CASSVDRGNTGELFF. The CDR3 DNA sequence: TGTGCCAGCAGTGTGGATAGGGGTAACACCGGGGAGCTGTTTTTT. The full variable domain, its missing parts supplied by reference TRBV2 and TRBJ2-2, is EPEVTQTPSHQVTQMGQEVILRCVPISNHLYFYWYRQILGQKVEFLVSFYNNEISEKSEIFDDQFSVERPDGSNFTLKIRSTKLEDSAMYFCASSVDRGNTGELFFGEGSRLTVL.

The J gene is TRBJ2-1, the V gene TRBV11-2; 10 bases are shared with TRBD2. CDR1 is SGHAT, CDR2 FQNNGV, per germline. The V gene end was trimmed by 0 bases and the J gene end by 7 bases; junction bases not matched to a gene: 6. The CDR3 consists of 16 residues. Here the CDR3 reads CASSLEWSSGRNEQFF. For the CDR3, the DNA is TGTGCCAGCAGCTTAGAGTGGTCTAGCGGGAGAAATGAGCAGTTCTTC.

The chain carries TRBV20-1 and TRBJ2-3; D is perhaps TRBD2 (6 bases). Germline lookup yields CDR1 DFQATT and CDR2 SNEGSKA (reference sequence). V gave up 3 bases and J gave up 2 bases, with 18 bases separating them. This CDR3 is 16 amino acids long. The CDR3 coding sequence is TGCAGTGCTAGTTGGAGGGTCGCTTCCTCCACAGATACGCAGTATTTT. This codes for CSASWRVASSTDTQYF.